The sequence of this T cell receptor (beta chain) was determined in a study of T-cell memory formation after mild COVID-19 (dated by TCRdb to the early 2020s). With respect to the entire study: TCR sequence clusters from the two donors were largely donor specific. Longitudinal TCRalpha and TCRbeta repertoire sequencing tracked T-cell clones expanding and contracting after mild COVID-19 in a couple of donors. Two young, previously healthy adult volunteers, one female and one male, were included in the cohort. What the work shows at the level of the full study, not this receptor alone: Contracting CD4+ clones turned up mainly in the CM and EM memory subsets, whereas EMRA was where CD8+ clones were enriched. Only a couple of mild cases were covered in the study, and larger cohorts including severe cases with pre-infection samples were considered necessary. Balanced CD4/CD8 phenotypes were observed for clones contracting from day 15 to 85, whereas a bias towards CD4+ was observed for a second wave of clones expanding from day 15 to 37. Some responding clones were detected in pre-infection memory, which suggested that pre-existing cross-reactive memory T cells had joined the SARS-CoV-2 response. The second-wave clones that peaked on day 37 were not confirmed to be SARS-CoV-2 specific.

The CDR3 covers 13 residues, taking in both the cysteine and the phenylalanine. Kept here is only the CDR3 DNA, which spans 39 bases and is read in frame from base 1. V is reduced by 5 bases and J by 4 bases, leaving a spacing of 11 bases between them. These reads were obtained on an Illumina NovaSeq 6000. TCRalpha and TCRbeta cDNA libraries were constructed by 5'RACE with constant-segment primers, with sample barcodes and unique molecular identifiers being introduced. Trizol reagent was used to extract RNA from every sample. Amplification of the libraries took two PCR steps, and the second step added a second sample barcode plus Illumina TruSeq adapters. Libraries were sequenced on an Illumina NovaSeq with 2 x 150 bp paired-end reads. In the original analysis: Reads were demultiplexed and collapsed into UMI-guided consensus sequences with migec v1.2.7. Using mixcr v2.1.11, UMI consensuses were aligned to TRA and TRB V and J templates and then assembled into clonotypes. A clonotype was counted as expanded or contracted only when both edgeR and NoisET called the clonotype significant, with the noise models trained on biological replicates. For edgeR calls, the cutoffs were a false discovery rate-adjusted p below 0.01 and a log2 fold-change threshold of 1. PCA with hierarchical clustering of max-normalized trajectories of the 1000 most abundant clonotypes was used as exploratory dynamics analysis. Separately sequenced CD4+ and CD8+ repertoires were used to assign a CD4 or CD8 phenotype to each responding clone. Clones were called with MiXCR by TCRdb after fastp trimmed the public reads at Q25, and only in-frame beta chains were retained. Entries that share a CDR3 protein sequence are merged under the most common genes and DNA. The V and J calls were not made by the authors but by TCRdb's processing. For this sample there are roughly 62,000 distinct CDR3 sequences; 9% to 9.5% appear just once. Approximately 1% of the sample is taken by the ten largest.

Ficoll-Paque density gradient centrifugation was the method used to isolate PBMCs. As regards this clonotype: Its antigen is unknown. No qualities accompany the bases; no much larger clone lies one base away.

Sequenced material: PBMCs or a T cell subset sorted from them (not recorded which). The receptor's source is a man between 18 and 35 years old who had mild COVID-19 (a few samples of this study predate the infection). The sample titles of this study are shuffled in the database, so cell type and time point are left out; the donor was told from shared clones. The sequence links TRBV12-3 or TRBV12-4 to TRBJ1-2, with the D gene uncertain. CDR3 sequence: CASSPRMGYGYTF. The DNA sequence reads TGTGCCAGCAGTCCGCGGATGGGCTATGGCTACACCTTC.